Following are 23 T cell receptor beta chains from one sample sequenced in a study of GPR56 and killer-like receptors on CD4 memory cells. Sorting by FACS used killer cell lectin-like receptor and GPR56 expression to define five CD4+ populations. No DNA is given; TCRdb re-called the reads and lists each CDR3 protein once. The sample's table shows over a thousand distinct CDR3 sequences. Sequenced sample: memory CD4+ T cells from blood. All receptors derive from a human donor in good health.

This clonotype shows up as large by frequency. The rearrangement links TRBV6-6 to TRBJ1-2; the D call of TRBD1 rests on TCRdb alone, since no DNA is present to check it. This CDR3 has 16 amino acids. Germline V gene sequence: CDR1 MNHNY, CDR2 SVGAGI (reference sequence). The CDR3 sequence is CASSYSGQGSGYGYTF.

In terms of frequency, this clonotype is large. J is TRBJ1-2 and V is TRBV6-1. Germline lookup yields CDR1 MNHNS and CDR2 SASEGT. The CDR3 sequence is 16 residues long. The CDR3 reads CASSREIEQANYGYTF.

The chain links TRBV7-2 to TRBJ1-2; with no DNA, the TCRdb D assignment of TRBD1 cannot be verified. In germline, CDR1 is SGHTA, CDR2 FQGNSA. The CDR3 has 12 residues. CDR3 in amino acids: CASRGAVYGYTF.

The chain combines TRBV12-3 or TRBV12-4 with TRBJ2-3; TCRdb's D gene call, TRBD2, goes unchecked for lack of DNA. The CDR3 runs to 16 residues. The CDR3 is CASSFSSGGGTDTQYF.

In terms of frequency, this clonotype is large. The chain links TRBV6-1 to TRBJ2-5; the TCRdb call, TRBD2, lacks DNA for checking. Germline V gene lookup returns CDR1 MNHNS and CDR2 SASEGT. The length of the CDR3 is 16 residues. The CDR3 here is CASSVSRGPPQETQYF.

This clonotype counts as medium-sized (0.01 to 0.1%) by frequency. V is TRBV29-1 and J is TRBJ2-7. CDR3 size: 13 residues. Germline V gene lookup returns CDR1 SQVTM and CDR2 ANQGSEA. The CDR3 sequence: CSAGSGNSYEQYF.

Considering frequency, this clonotype is large. This chain links TRBV5-4 with TRBJ1-6; the TRBD1 assignment by TCRdb is unverifiable without DNA. The CDR3 contains 13 residues. Germline assignment: CDR1 SGHNT and CDR2 YYREEE (reference sequence). CDR3 sequence reads: CASNSGGNSPLHF.

Frequency places this clonotype as medium-sized. The chain uses TRBV27 and TRBJ1-2; TCRdb's D gene call, TRBD1, goes unchecked for lack of DNA. There are 15 residues in the CDR3. Germline assignment: CDR1 MNHEY and CDR2 SMNVEV (reference sequence). The CDR3 sequence is CASSLNRDRAYGYTF.

The chain links TRBV10-3 to TRBJ1-1. The germline V gene has CDR1 ENHRY and CDR2 SYGVKD. The CDR3 covers 13 residues. The CDR3 region is CAISEYGDTEAFF.

This clonotype registers large by frequency. Here the CDR3 reads CASSLSGGNTEAFF. The genes are TRBV27 and TRBJ1-1; TCRdb picks TRBD1, but there is no DNA to check that call. The CDR3 extends over 14 amino acids. Per germline, CDR1 MNHEY and CDR2 SMNVEV (reference sequence).

The chain has TRBV9 and TRBJ1-4. Germline CDR1 and CDR2: SGDLS and YYNGEE. This CDR3 comprises 15 residues. The CDR3 loop is CASSASAGANEKLFF. Full variable domain (rest looked up from reference TRBV9 and TRBJ1-4): DSGVTQTPKHLITATGQRVTLRCSPRSGDLSVYWYQQSLDQGLQFLIQYYNGEERAKGNILERFSAQQFPDLHSELNLSSLELGDSALYFCASSASAGANEKLFFGSGTQLSVL.

This chain connects TRBV11-2 to TRBJ2-2; with no DNA, the TCRdb D assignment of TRBD1 cannot be verified. CDR1 and CDR2 (germline): SGHAT, FQNNGV. The CDR3 sequence is 15 residues long. The chain's CDR3 is CASSLEGAVAGELFF.

This clonotype registers large by frequency. The chain employs TRBV6-5 and TRBJ1-3. The CDR3 consists of 14 residues. CDR1 and CDR2 (germline): MNHEY, SVGAGI. The CDR3 sequence: CASSVGRGGNTIYF.

This clonotype is called medium-sized based on its frequency. J is TRBJ2-2 and V is TRBV7-3; TCRdb gives TRBD1 as the D gene, but with no DNA this cannot be confirmed. This CDR3 comprises 14 residues. Germline assignment: CDR1 SGHTA and CDR2 FQGTGA. The CDR3 spells CASSPLHSTGELFF.

Its frequency marks this clonotype as large. The chain's CDR3 is CASSSSGTANYGYTF. V gene TRBV7-2 combines with J gene TRBJ1-2; with no DNA, the TCRdb D assignment of TRBD1 cannot be verified. Looked up from germline, CDR1 is SGHTA and CDR2 is FQGNSA. CDR3 length: 15 residues.

The chain has TRBV9 and TRBJ2-4; the TCRdb call, TRBD2, lacks DNA for checking. The CDR3 spans 17 residues. Per the germline V gene, CDR1 is SGDLS and CDR2 is YYNGEE. CDR3 in amino acids: CASSVGLAGGAKNIQYF.

This clonotype is called medium-sized (0.01 to 0.1%) based on its frequency. The chain links TRBV6-1 to TRBJ2-7. The length of the CDR3 is 13 residues. The germline gives CDR1 MNHNS, CDR2 SASEGT. The CDR3 is CASSERSSYEQYF.

J is TRBJ2-7 and V is TRBV20-1; TCRdb calls TRBD1, which cannot be checked without DNA. This CDR3 is built from 14 residues. CDR1 is DFQATT and CDR2 is SNEGSKA in the germline V gene (reference sequence). This CDR3 is CSAREPGWSYEQYF.

This clonotype shows up as large by frequency. This chain uses TRBV19 with TRBJ2-1; as DNA is missing, the TRBD1 call by TCRdb cannot be tested. In germline, CDR1 is LNHDA, CDR2 SQIVND (reference sequence). The CDR3 totals 15 residues. CDR3 sequence: CASSIRGGLGNEQFF. Based on the CDR3 plus reference TRBV19 and TRBJ2-1, the full variable domain is DGGITQSPKYLFRKEGQNVTLSCEQNLNHDAMYWYRQDPGQGLRLIYYSQIVNDFQKGDIAEGYSVSREKKESFPLTVTSAQKNPTAFYLCASSIRGGLGNEQFFGPGTRLTVL.

V usage is TRBV14 and J usage is TRBJ1-2. Germline V gives CDR1 SGHDN, CDR2 FVKESK. CDR3 length equals 15 residues. The CDR3 sequence: CASSVDFAGTYGYTF.

The genes are TRBV20-1 and TRBJ2-1; the TCRdb D gene call, TRBD2, has no DNA to confirm it. The CDR3 runs 18 residues. Germline CDR1 reads DFQATT; CDR2 reads SNEGSKA (reference sequence). CDR3 protein: CSARDRRLAGGHYNEQFF.

The chain carries TRBV20-1 and TRBJ2-5; TCRdb indicates TRBD1, and absent DNA this call remains unverified. Germline CDR1 is DFQATT and CDR2 is SNEGSKA (reference sequence). The CDR3 length is 12 residues. The CDR3 sequence: CSAPEGEETQYF.

This clonotype is deemed large (0.1 to 1%) by its frequency. The chain uses TRBV19 and TRBJ1-1; TCRdb's D call, TRBD1, is unchecked because there is no DNA. CDR1 is LNHDA, CDR2 SQIVND, per germline (reference sequence). The CDR3 sequence is 14 residues long. CDR3 loop: CASSSPGLVTEAFF.